Presented here are 23 T cell receptor beta chains from one specimen sequenced in a study of blood T cell repertoires in COVID-19. The protocol was immunoSEQ multiplex PCR, while the TCRdb copy is restricted to in-frame clones and leaves out a portion. The table records 32,000 or so clones, approximately 86% of them present only once. Source material: peripheral blood. These receptors all stem from a man between 70 and 80 years old with acute or convalescent COVID-19.

This chain links TRBV4-1 with TRBJ1-6; D is possibly TRBD1 (5 bases). Deletions cut 1 base from V and 2 bases from J, with 15 bases between. The CDR3 loop spans 18 amino acids. Germline-derived CDR1 and CDR2 are MGHRA and YSYEKL. The CDR3 sequence: CASSQAVGRVPYNSPLHF. CDR3 in DNA: TGCGCCAGCAGCCAAGCGGTGGGCAGGGTGCCCTATAATTCACCCCTCCACTTT.

The J gene is TRBJ2-2, the V gene TRBV5-1; D call uncertain. V was trimmed by 0 bases and J by 2 bases, leaving 5 bases between them. This CDR3 contains 14 residues. Looked up from germline, CDR1 is SGHRS and CDR2 is YFSETQ. For the CDR3, the DNA is TGCGCCAGCAGCTTGGCACAAAACACCGGGGAGCTGTTTTTT. Residues: CASSLAQNTGELFF.

The chain carries TRBV6-1 and TRBJ1-1; TRBD1 agrees at 7 bases. CDR3 size: 15 residues. The ends lost 3 bases at V and 1 base at J; junction bases unmatched: 5. Germline CDR1 is MNHNS and CDR2 is SASEGT. CDR3 protein: CASSDTGQPNTEAFF. As DNA, the CDR3 is TGTGCCAGCAGTGATACGGGACAGCCGAACACTGAAGCTTTCTTT.

This chain connects TRBV18 to TRBJ1-1; no definite D call. The CDR3 contains 13 residues. CDR1 and CDR2 from the germline V gene are KGHSH and LQKENI. The V gene lost 6 bases and the J gene lost 6 bases, with 14 bases spanning the gap. The CDR3 loop is CASSSEVAAEAFF. DNA of the CDR3: TGTGCCAGCTCGTCTGAGGTTGCTGCTGAAGCTTTCTTT.

The gene calls are TRBV29-1 and TRBJ2-7, with D tentatively TRBD1 (5 bases). V lost 0 bases to trimming and J lost 7 bases, with 19 bases between them. The CDR3 runs to 15 residues. Germline V gives CDR1 SQVTM, CDR2 ANQGSEA. CDR3 protein: CSVEDRAGPFGEQYF. CDR3 nucleotide sequence: TGCAGCGTTGAAGATCGGGCAGGGCCCTTCGGGGAGCAGTACTTC.

This clone was detected once. The J gene is TRBJ2-7, the V gene TRBV4-3; tentative D call: TRBD2 (5 bases). V dropped 6 bases and J dropped 3 bases, with 18 bases sitting between them. Germline lookup yields CDR1 LGHNA and CDR2 YSLEER. The CDR3 spans 15 residues. The CDR3 here is CASSLLRVGGYEQYF. CDR3 coding DNA: TGCGCCAGCAGTCTCTTGAGGGTGGGTGGCTACGAGCAGTACTTC.

V usage is TRBV30 and J usage is TRBJ1-6, with 9 bases identical to TRBD1. Trimming took 0 bases from V and 5 from J; bases not matched to a gene: 2. The CDR3 covers 15 residues. Germline V lookup: CDR1 GTSNPN, CDR2 SVGIG (reference sequence). CDR3 DNA sequence: TGTGCCTGGAGTGTTGGGACAGGGAATAATTCACCCCTCCACTTT. This codes for CAWSVGTGNNSPLHF.

V gene TRBV7-9 combines with J gene TRBJ1-1, with a possible D match to TRBD1 (5 bases). CDR3 size: 15 residues. Germline V gene lookup returns CDR1 SEHNR and CDR2 FQNEAQ (reference sequence). V was clipped by 5 bases and J by 4 bases, with 17 bases between them. The CDR3 reads CASSQNIQVSTEAFF. CDR3 in DNA: TGTGCCAGCAGCCAAAACATACAGGTCTCCACTGAAGCTTTCTTT.

This sequence joins TRBV24-1 and TRBJ2-1; 13 bases are shared with TRBD2. V shed 4 bases, J shed 6 bases, and the junction held 20 bases outside the gene matches. Germline loops: CDR1 KGHDR, CDR2 SFDVKD. The CDR3 has 21 residues. The CDR3, as DNA: TGTGCCACCAGTGAGGCCGCCGGGACTAGCGGGACGGGAGGGTCCCTCAATGAGCAGTTCTTC. It encodes CATSEAAGTSGTGGSLNEQFF.

V usage is TRBV5-5 and J usage is TRBJ2-7, with D possibly TRBD2 on 5 matching bases. This CDR3 is 12 amino acids long. V was clipped by 7 bases and J by 5 bases, with 13 bases between them. CDR1 SGHKS and CDR2 YYEKEE come from the germline V gene (reference sequence). In DNA, the CDR3 is TGTGCCAGCGCTGTCGGGGTTGACGAGCAGTACTTC. It is translated as CASAVGVDEQYF.

This chain joins TRBV19 and TRBJ1-2; D uncertain. The V end lost 1 base, the J end lost 4 bases, and 13 bases lay between the germline ends. Germline V gene lookup returns CDR1 LNHDA and CDR2 SQIVND (reference sequence). The CDR3 covers 15 residues. DNA for the CDR3: TGTGCCAGTAGTATAGCGCGACACCGCGCCTATGGCTACACCTTC. Its translation: CASSIARHRAYGYTF.

J is TRBJ2-4 and V is TRBV19, with D uncertain. Germline CDR1 and CDR2: LNHDA and SQIVND (reference sequence). The V end lost 10 bases, the J end lost 1 base, and 11 bases lay between the germline ends. This CDR3 is 13 amino acids long. This CDR3 reads CATREVAKNIQYF. The CDR3 DNA reads TGTGCCACCAGAGAGGTTGCCAAAAACATTCAGTACTTC.

CDR3 region: CASKFGREETQYF. Written as DNA, the CDR3 is TGTGCCAGCAAGTTCGGGCGGGAAGAGACCCAGTACTTC. The rearrangement joins TRBV2 to TRBJ2-5; possible D gene TRBD2, 5 bases. Per germline, CDR1 SNHLY and CDR2 FYNNEI. The CDR3 sequence is 13 residues long. Trimming removed 7 bases from V and 3 bases from J, with 12 bases in between.

The genes are TRBV6-5 and TRBJ1-6, with a possible D match to TRBD1 (5 bases). Germline V gene lookup returns CDR1 MNHEY and CDR2 SVGAGI. The CDR3 has 16 amino acids. The ends were cut back, 0 bases at V and 6 bases at J, with 12 bases in the middle. DNA for the CDR3: TGTGCCAGCAGTTACTCGGTGACAGCACCTAATTCACCCCTCCACTTT. Translation: CASSYSVTAPNSPLHF.

The rearrangement links TRBV4-2 to TRBJ1-5, with D hard to call. Trimming took 0 bases from V and 5 from J, leaving 11 bases between them. The length of the CDR3 is 15 residues. CDR1 is LGHNA and CDR2 is YNFKEQ in the germline V gene. CDR3 amino acids: CASSQDPSVYQPQHF. Written as DNA, the CDR3 is TGTGCCAGCAGCCAAGACCCCTCGGTCTATCAGCCCCAGCATTTT.

The V and J genes are TRBV7-2 and TRBJ1-1, with D unclear. The germline V gene has CDR1 SGHTA and CDR2 FQGNSA. The CDR3 is made up of 14 amino acids. V was clipped by 1 base and J by 5 bases, with 11 bases between them. CDR3 coding DNA: TGTGCCAGCAGCTTAGAGAGGGTCAGGACTGAAGCTTTCTTT. Encoded protein: CASSLERVRTEAFF.

The chain has TRBV7-2 and TRBJ2-5; 9 positions match TRBD1. V shed 5 bases, J shed 4 bases, and the junction held 5 bases outside the gene matches. The CDR3 has 14 amino acids. Looked up from germline, CDR1 is SGHTA and CDR2 is FQGNSA. CDR3 nucleotide sequence: TGTGCCAGCAGCGCCGGACAGGGGAGAGAGACCCAGTACTTC. Protein sequence: CASSAGQGRETQYF.

This clone appeared once. V usage is TRBV6-6 and J usage is TRBJ2-3; 10 nucleotides match TRBD1. Germline trimming cut 2 bases from V and 4 bases from J; bases unmatched to any gene: 6. Germline V gene data show CDR1 as MNHNY and CDR2 as SVGAGI (reference sequence). The CDR3 extends over 16 amino acids. The CDR3 spells CASSYSGQGVPDTQYF. The CDR3 bases are TGTGCCAGCAGTTACAGCGGACAGGGGGTCCCAGATACGCAGTATTTT.

The V call is TRBV18, the J call TRBJ1-4; D unclear. Germline CDR1 and CDR2: KGHSH and LQKENI. Deletions cut 6 bases from V and 7 bases from J, with 9 bases between. The CDR3 runs 12 residues. The CDR3 nucleotides read TGTGCCAGCTCGGTCGGGATTGAAAAACTGTTTTTT. Protein sequence: CASSVGIEKLFF.

This clone was seen ten or more times. The chain links TRBV2 to TRBJ2-7, with TRBD1 matching 10 bases. The CDR3 runs to 15 residues. The J segment lost 6 bases and the V segment lost 7 bases, leaving 12 bases of the junction unmatched. Germline V gene lookup returns CDR1 SNHLY and CDR2 FYNNEI. CDR3 coding DNA: TGTGCCAGCAATCAGCCGGGACAGGGGTTCGGCGAGCAGTACTTC. Translation gives CASNQPGQGFGEQYF. Supplemented by reference TRBV2 and TRBJ2-7, the full variable domain reads EPEVTQTPSHQVTQMGQEVILRCVPISNHLYFYWYRQILGQKVEFLVSFYNNEISEKSEIFDDQFSVERPDGSNFTLKIRSTKLEDSAMYFCASNQPGQGFGEQYFGPGTRLTVT.

Only one count was recorded for this clone. V usage is TRBV25-1 and J usage is TRBJ2-5; 13 bases map to TRBD2. The length of the CDR3 is 15 residues. V was clipped by 5 bases and J by 5 bases; unmatched bases: 5. CDR1 is MGHDK, CDR2 SYGVNS, per germline. As DNA, the CDR3 is TGTGCCAGCAGTCTTGGACTAGCGGGGGCTGAGACCCAGTACTTC. Its protein product is CASSLGLAGAETQYF. Based on the CDR3 plus reference TRBV25-1 and TRBJ2-5, the full variable domain is EADIYQTPRYLVIGTGKKITLECSQTMGHDKMYWYQQDPGMELHLIHYSYGVNSTEKGDLSSESTVSRIRTEHFPLTLESARPSHTSQYLCASSLGLAGAETQYFGPGTRLLVL.

This chain links TRBV13 with TRBJ1-1, with 9 positions matching TRBD1. This CDR3 region has 17 residues. Germline CDR1 reads PRHDT; CDR2 reads FYEKMQ (reference sequence). V shed 4 bases and J 7 bases; nucleotides not matched to a gene: 16. The CDR3 nucleotides read TGTGCCAGCAGCTCTTGGACAGGGGCCGGATTTCCGATTGAAGCTTTCTTT. It is translated as CASSSWTGAGFPIEAFF.

The gene calls are TRBV10-3 and TRBJ1-4, with 8 nucleotides matching TRBD1. CDR3 size: 12 residues. Germline V gene data show CDR1 as ENHRY and CDR2 as SYGVKD. V was clipped by 8 bases and J by 10 bases; unmatched bases: 6. CDR3: CAISPGGGKLFF. CDR3 DNA sequence: TGTGCCATCTCCCCAGGGGGCGGAAAACTGTTTTTT.